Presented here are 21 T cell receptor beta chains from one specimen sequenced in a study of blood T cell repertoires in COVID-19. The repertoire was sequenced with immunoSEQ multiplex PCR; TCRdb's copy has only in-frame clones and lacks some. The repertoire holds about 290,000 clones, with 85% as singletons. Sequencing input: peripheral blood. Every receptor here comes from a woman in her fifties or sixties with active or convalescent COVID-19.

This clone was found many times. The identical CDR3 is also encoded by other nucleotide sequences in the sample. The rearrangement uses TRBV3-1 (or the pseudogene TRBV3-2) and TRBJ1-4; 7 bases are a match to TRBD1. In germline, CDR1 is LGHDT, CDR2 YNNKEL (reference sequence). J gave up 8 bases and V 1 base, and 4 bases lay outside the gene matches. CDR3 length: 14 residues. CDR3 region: CASSQGDSREKLFF. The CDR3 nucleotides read TGTGCCAGCAGCCAAGGGGACAGTCGAGAAAAACTGTTTTTT.

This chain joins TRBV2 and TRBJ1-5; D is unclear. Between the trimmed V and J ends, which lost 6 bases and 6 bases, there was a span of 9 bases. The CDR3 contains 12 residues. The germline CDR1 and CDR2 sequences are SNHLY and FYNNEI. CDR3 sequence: CASRESSQPQHF. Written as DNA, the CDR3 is TGTGCCAGCAGAGAATCTTCTCAGCCCCAGCATTTT.

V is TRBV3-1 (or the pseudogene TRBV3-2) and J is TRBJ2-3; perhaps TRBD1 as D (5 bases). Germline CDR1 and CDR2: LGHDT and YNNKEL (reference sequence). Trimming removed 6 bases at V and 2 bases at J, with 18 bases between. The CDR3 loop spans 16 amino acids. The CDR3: CASRFTGDYPTDTQYF. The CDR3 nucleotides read TGTGCCAGCAGGTTCACAGGAGATTACCCCACAGATACGCAGTATTTT.

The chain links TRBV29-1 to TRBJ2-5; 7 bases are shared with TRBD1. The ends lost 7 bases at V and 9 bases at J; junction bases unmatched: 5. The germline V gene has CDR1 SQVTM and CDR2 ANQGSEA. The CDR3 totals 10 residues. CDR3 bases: TGCAGCGCCCGTCAGGGGGCCCAGTACTTC. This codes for CSARQGAQYF. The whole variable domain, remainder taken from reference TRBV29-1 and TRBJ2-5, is SAVISQKPSRDICQRGTSLTIQCQVDSQVTMMFWYRQQPGQSLTLIATANQGSEATYESGFVIDKFPISRPNLTFSTLTVSNMSPEDSSIYLCSARQGAQYFGPGTRLLVL.

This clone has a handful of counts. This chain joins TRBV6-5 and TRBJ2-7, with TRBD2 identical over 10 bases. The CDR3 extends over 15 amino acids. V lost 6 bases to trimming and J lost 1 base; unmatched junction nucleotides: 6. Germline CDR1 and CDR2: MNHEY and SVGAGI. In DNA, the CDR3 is TGTGCCAGCAGCGGAAGCGGGAGGGGTTCCTACGAGCAGTACTTC. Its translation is CASSGSGRGSYEQYF.

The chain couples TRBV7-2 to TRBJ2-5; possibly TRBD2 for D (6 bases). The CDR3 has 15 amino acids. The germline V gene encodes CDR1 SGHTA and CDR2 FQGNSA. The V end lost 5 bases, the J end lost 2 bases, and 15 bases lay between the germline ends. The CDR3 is CASSPVAREQETQYF. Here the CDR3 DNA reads TGTGCCAGCAGCCCCGTCGCACGGGAGCAAGAGACCCAGTACTTC.

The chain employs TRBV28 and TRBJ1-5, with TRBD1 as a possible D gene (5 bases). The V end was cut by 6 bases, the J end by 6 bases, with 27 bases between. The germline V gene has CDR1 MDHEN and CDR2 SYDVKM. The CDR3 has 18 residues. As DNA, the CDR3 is TGTGCCAGCAGCTCGTTTGCGGGGGAAATGTGGGATAGTCAGCCCCAGCATTTT. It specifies CASSSFAGEMWDSQPQHF.

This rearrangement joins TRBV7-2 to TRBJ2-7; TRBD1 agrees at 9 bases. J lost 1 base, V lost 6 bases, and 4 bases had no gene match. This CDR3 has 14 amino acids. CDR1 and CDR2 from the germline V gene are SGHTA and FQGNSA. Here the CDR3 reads CASRRTGASYEQYF. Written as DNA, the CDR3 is TGTGCCAGCAGACGGACAGGGGCGTCCTACGAGCAGTACTTC. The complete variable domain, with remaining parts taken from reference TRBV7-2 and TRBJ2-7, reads GAGVSQSPSNKVTEKGKDVELRCDPISGHTALYWYRQSLGQGLEFLIYFQGNSAPDKSGLPSDRFSAERTGGSVSTLTIQRTQQEDSAVYLCASRRTGASYEQYFGPGTRLTVT.

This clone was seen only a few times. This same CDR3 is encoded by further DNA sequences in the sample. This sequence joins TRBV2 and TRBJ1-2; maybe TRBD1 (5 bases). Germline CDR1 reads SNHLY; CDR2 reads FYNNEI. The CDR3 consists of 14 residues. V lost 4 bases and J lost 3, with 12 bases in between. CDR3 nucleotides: TGTGCCAGCAGTGGACTGACAGAAGACTATGGCTACACCTTC. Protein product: CASSGLTEDYGYTF.

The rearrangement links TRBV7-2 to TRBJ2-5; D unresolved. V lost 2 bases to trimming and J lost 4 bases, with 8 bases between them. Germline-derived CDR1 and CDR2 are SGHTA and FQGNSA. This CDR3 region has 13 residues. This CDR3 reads CASSLSFGETQYF. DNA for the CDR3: TGTGCCAGCAGCTTATCCTTCGGAGAGACCCAGTACTTC.

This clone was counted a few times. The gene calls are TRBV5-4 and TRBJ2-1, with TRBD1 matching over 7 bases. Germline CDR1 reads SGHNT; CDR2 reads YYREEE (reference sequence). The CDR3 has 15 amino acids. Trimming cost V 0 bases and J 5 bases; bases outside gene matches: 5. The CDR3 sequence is CASSLGQGVNNEQFF. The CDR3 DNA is TGTGCCAGCAGCTTGGGCCAGGGGGTGAACAATGAGCAGTTCTTC. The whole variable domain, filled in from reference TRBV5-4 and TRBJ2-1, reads ETGVTQSPTHLIKTRGQQVTLRCSSQSGHNTVSWYQQALGQGPQFIFQYYREEENGRGNFPPRFSGLQFPNYSSELNVNALELDDSALYLCASSLGQGVNNEQFFGPGTRLTVL.

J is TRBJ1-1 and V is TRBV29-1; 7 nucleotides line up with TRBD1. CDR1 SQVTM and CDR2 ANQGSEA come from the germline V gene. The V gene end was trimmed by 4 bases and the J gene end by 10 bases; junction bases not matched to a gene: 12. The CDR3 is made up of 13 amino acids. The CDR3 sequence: CSVGYEGARGAFF. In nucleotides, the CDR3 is TGCAGCGTTGGATATGAGGGGGCCAGGGGAGCTTTCTTT.

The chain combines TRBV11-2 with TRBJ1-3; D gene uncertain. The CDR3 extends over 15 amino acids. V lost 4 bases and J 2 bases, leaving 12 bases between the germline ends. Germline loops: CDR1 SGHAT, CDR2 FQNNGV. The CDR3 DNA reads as TGTGCCAGCAGCTCGATGCAGGCCGCTGGAAACACCATATATTTT. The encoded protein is CASSSMQAAGNTIYF.

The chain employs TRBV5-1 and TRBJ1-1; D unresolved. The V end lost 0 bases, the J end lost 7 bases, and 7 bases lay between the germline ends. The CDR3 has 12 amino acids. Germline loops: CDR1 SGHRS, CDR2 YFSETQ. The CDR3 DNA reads TGCGCCAGCAGCTTGGACGAGGGTGAAGCTTTCTTT. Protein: CASSLDEGEAFF.

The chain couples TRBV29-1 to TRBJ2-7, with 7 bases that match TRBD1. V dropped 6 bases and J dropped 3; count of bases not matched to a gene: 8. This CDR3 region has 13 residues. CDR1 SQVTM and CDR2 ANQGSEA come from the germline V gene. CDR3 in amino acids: CSVGVGQFYEQYF. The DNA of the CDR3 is TGCAGCGTGGGGGTGGGACAGTTCTACGAGCAGTACTTC.

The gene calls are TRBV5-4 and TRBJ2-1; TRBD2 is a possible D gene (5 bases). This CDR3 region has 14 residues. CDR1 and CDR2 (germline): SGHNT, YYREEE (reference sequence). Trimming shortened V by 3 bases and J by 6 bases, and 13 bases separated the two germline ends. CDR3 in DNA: TGTGCCAGCAGCTCGGCGATTGGGAGCAATGAGCAGTTCTTC. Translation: CASSSAIGSNEQFF. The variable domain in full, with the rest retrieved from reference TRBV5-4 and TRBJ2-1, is ETGVTQSPTHLIKTRGQQVTLRCSSQSGHNTVSWYQQALGQGPQFIFQYYREEENGRGNFPPRFSGLQFPNYSSELNVNALELDDSALYLCASSSAIGSNEQFFGPGTRLTVL.

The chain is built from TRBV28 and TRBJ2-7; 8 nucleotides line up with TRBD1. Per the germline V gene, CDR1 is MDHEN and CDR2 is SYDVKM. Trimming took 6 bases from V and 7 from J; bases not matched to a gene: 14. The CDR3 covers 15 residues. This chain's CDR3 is CASSPTDRGMREQYF. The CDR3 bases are TGTGCCAGCAGCCCTACAGACAGGGGTATGAGGGAGCAGTACTTC. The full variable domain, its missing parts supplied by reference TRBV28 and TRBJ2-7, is DVKVTQSSRYLVKRTGEKVFLECVQDMDHENMFWYRQDPGLGLRLIYFSYDVKMKEKGDIPEGYSVSREKKERFSLILESASTNQTSMYLCASSPTDRGMREQYFGPGTRLTVT.

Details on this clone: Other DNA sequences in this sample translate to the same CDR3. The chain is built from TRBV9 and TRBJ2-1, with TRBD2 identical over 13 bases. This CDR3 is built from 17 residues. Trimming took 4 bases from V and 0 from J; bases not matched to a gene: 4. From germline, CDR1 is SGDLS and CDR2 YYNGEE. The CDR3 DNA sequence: TGTGCCAGCAGCACCCGGACTAGCGGGAGCTCCTACAATGAGCAGTTCTTC. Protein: CASSTRTSGSSYNEQFF. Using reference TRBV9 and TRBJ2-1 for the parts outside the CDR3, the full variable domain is DSGVTQTPKHLITATGQRVTLRCSPRSGDLSVYWYQQSLDQGLQFLIQYYNGEERAKGNILERFSAQQFPDLHSELNLSSLELGDSALYFCASSTRTSGSSYNEQFFGPGTRLTVL.

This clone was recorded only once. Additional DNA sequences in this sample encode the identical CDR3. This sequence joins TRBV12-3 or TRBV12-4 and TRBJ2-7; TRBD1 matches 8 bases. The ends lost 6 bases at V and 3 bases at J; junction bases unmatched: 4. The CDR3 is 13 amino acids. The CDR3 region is CASSRGQGYEQYF. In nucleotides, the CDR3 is TGTGCCAGCAGCCGAGGACAGGGCTACGAGCAGTACTTC.

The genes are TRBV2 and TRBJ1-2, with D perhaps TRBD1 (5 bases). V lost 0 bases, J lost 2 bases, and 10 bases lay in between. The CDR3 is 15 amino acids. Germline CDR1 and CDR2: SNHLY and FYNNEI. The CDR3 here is CASSEARPGNYGYTF. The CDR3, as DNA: TGTGCCAGCAGTGAAGCGCGGCCAGGGAACTATGGCTACACCTTC.

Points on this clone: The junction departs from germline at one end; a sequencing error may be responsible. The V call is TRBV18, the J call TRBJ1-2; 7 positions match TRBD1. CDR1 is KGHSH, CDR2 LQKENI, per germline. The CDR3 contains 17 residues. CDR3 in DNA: TGTGCCAGCTCCCCACGCCGGGACAGAGACCCCAAGAATGGCTACACCTTC. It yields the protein CASSPRRDRDPKNGYTF.